A selection of T cell receptor beta chains follows, all from one sample in a study of control samples from healthy donors and cancer patients. Repertoires were generated with immunoSEQ multiplex PCR, while TCRdb's copy carries only in-frame clones and drops some. The sample includes roughly 94,000 clones, 65% to 85% of them seen just once. Material for sequencing was PBMCs. These receptors all come from a man aged 70 or older with lung cancer. The CDR3 runs from the conserved cysteine through the conserved F or W. Size is omitted from some rows. Given values are once, few, many or a class for expanded clones.

cdr3_aa: CATSNSYNEQFF
j_call: TRBJ2-1
v_call: TRBV19
clone_size: -

cdr3_aa: CASKADTYEQYF
j_call: TRBJ2-7
v_call: TRBV6-5
clone_size: once

cdr3_aa: CASSSRGRKDNEQFF
j_call: TRBJ2-1
v_call: TRBV6-5
clone_size: -

cdr3_aa: CASSLSTGGSTQYF
j_call: TRBJ2-3
v_call: TRBV7-3
clone_size: -

cdr3_aa: CASTLTGNNEQFF
j_call: TRBJ2-1
v_call: TRBV5-1
clone_size: -

cdr3_aa: CASSLAAKTQYF
j_call: TRBJ2-5
v_call: TRBV11-2
clone_size: -

cdr3_aa: CASGSPVRGGYTF
j_call: TRBJ1-2
v_call: TRBV7-3
clone_size: -

cdr3_aa: CASSLPYYRGVNEQFF
j_call: TRBJ2-1
v_call: TRBV13
clone_size: few

cdr3_aa: CASSIARSEQYF
j_call: TRBJ2-7
v_call: TRBV19
clone_size: -

cdr3_aa: CASRKADTQNTIYF
j_call: TRBJ1-3
v_call: TRBV19
clone_size: -

cdr3_aa: CASSPGPLAQETQYF
j_call: TRBJ2-5
v_call: TRBV4-1
clone_size: -

cdr3_aa: CASSQSGGGAYNEQFF
j_call: TRBJ2-1
v_call: TRBV3-1/TRBV3-2
clone_size: -

cdr3_aa: CAWSVVRRGNSPLHF
j_call: TRBJ1-6
v_call: TRBV30
clone_size: -

cdr3_aa: CASSLVGEKLFF
j_call: TRBJ1-4
v_call: TRBV7-6
clone_size: -

cdr3_aa: CASQRGPNQVYTF
j_call: TRBJ1-2
v_call: TRBV10-1
clone_size: -

cdr3_aa: CASRTSGGTKTYNEQFF
j_call: TRBJ2-1
v_call: TRBV5-4
clone_size: -

cdr3_aa: CSADVLKGYTF
j_call: TRBJ1-2
v_call: TRBV20-1
clone_size: -

cdr3_aa: CAISDNIYYGYTF
j_call: TRBJ1-2
v_call: TRBV10-3
clone_size: -

cdr3_aa: CASGLPRAGGEAFF
j_call: TRBJ1-1
v_call: TRBV12-5
clone_size: -

cdr3_aa: CASSLEMNQPQHF
j_call: TRBJ1-5
v_call: TRBV11-2
clone_size: -

cdr3_aa: CAWRGGATGANVLTF
j_call: TRBJ2-6
v_call: TRBV30
clone_size: -

cdr3_aa: CAWSVGGTRYNEQFF
j_call: TRBJ2-1
v_call: TRBV30
clone_size: -

cdr3_aa: CASSPQGHSNQPQHF
j_call: TRBJ1-5
v_call: TRBV28
clone_size: -

cdr3_aa: CASSPPGQGIGYTF
j_call: TRBJ1-2
v_call: TRBV18
clone_size: -

cdr3_aa: CASTPSGNTDTQYF
j_call: TRBJ2-3
v_call: TRBV6-2/TRBV6-3
clone_size: -

cdr3_aa: CASSLRTGGTTGELFF
j_call: TRBJ2-2
v_call: TRBV7-8
clone_size: -

cdr3_aa: CSATEGQGYGYTF
j_call: TRBJ1-2
v_call: TRBV20-1
clone_size: -

cdr3_aa: CASSQDERGGRGEQFF
j_call: TRBJ2-1
v_call: TRBV4-1
clone_size: -

cdr3_aa: CASSQRGAGSPLHF
j_call: TRBJ1-6
v_call: TRBV27
clone_size: -

cdr3_aa: CASSQDLARGSPLHF
j_call: TRBJ1-6
v_call: TRBV3-1/TRBV3-2
clone_size: -

cdr3_aa: CASSVDGNQPQHF
j_call: TRBJ1-5
v_call: TRBV9
clone_size: -

cdr3_aa: CSAESGANVLTF
j_call: TRBJ2-6
v_call: TRBV29-1
clone_size: few

cdr3_aa: CASSPTRVLSYEQYF
j_call: TRBJ2-7
v_call: TRBV7-9
clone_size: -

cdr3_aa: CASSLSQRHGYTF
j_call: TRBJ1-2
v_call: TRBV7-9
clone_size: -

cdr3_aa: CASSQLAGRTDTQYF
j_call: TRBJ2-3
v_call: TRBV14
clone_size: -

cdr3_aa: CASSRRDWDTGELFF
j_call: TRBJ2-2
v_call: TRBV19
clone_size: -

cdr3_aa: CASSHGQINQPQHF
j_call: TRBJ1-5
v_call: TRBV19
clone_size: -

cdr3_aa: CASSPYGAGNYEQYF
j_call: TRBJ2-7
v_call: TRBV7-9
clone_size: -

cdr3_aa: CASSAQGANIQYF
j_call: TRBJ2-4
v_call: TRBV12-3/TRBV12-4
clone_size: -

cdr3_aa: CASGLDGNQPQHF
j_call: TRBJ1-5
v_call: TRBV5-4
clone_size: -

cdr3_aa: CASSGTGGFRETQYF
j_call: TRBJ2-5
v_call: TRBV11-2
clone_size: -

cdr3_aa: CASSAGAYEQYF
j_call: TRBJ2-7
v_call: TRBV2
clone_size: -

cdr3_aa: CASSLGGQGLNIQYF
j_call: TRBJ2-4
v_call: TRBV7-6
clone_size: -

cdr3_aa: CASSEAQDYGYTF
j_call: TRBJ1-2
v_call: TRBV5-8
clone_size: -

cdr3_aa: CASSFEDPPLMNTEAFF
j_call: TRBJ1-1
v_call: TRBV12-1
clone_size: -

cdr3_aa: CASTSRSASSTDTQYF
j_call: TRBJ2-3
v_call: TRBV19
clone_size: few

cdr3_aa: CASSGTGFGGELFF
j_call: TRBJ2-2
v_call: TRBV19
clone_size: -

cdr3_aa: CASRWTGTGYTF
j_call: TRBJ1-2
v_call: TRBV12-3/TRBV12-4
clone_size: once

cdr3_aa: CASSLVSLNTEAFF
j_call: TRBJ1-1
v_call: TRBV7-8
clone_size: -

cdr3_aa: CATSDPDTLDLYEQYF
j_call: TRBJ2-7
v_call: TRBV24-1
clone_size: -

cdr3_aa: CASARGGEKLFF
j_call: TRBJ1-4
v_call: TRBV12-5
clone_size: -

cdr3_aa: CASSQQDGSFSYEQYF
j_call: TRBJ2-7
v_call: TRBV4-1
clone_size: -

cdr3_aa: CATSRVAGAQPNTEAFF
j_call: TRBJ1-1
v_call: TRBV15
clone_size: -

cdr3_aa: CASQQSGTGQRWNEQYF
j_call: TRBJ2-7
v_call: TRBV25-1
clone_size: once

cdr3_aa: CASSQYTGELFF
j_call: TRBJ2-2
v_call: TRBV4-1
clone_size: -

cdr3_aa: CASSSRREGEASGYTF
j_call: TRBJ1-2
v_call: TRBV9
clone_size: -

cdr3_aa: CASSQGQGVNYGYTF
j_call: TRBJ1-2
v_call: TRBV3-1/TRBV3-2
clone_size: -

cdr3_aa: CASSPFLSRSNEQFF
j_call: TRBJ2-1
v_call: TRBV7-3
clone_size: -

cdr3_aa: CASSLAGSTSSYEQYF
j_call: TRBJ2-7
v_call: TRBV7-9
clone_size: -